This entry lists 6 T cell receptor beta chains sequenced from one sample in a study of human T cells and chemical hapten exposure. TCRdb reprocessed the RACE reads via MiXCR and lists one record per CDR3 protein. This table has over 30,000 distinct CDR3 sequences, about 7.4% appearing once. Noted time point: pre-sensitization, week 0. The treatment: therapeutic diphenylcyclopropenone sensitization with weekly scalp DPC. The sample in question was whole blood, obtained in connection with sensitization to the hapten diphenylcyclopropenone (DPC). The receptors originated from a woman aged 50 to 60 with alopecia areata. Some clones in this sample may be carry-over from other donors' samples.

This clonotype was counted a few times. The chain is built from TRBV6-5 and TRBJ2-3; 9 positions match TRBD1. The germline CDR1 and CDR2 sequences are MNHEY and SVGAGI. Trimming cost V 2 bases and J 3 bases; bases outside gene matches: 6. CDR3 length: 16 amino acids. Here the CDR3 DNA reads TGTGCCAGCAGTTACGGACAGGGGAAGGGAACAGATACGCAGTATTTT. Translating it yields CASSYGQGKGTDTQYF.

In this sample, this clonotype turned up many times. The gene calls are TRBV2 and TRBJ2-1; 8 nucleotides line up with TRBD2. Germline values: CDR1 SNHLY, CDR2 FYNNEI. The V segment lost 6 bases and the J segment 9 bases; nucleotides outside the gene matches: 7. There are 13 residues in the CDR3. The CDR3 reads CASSPGGAGEQFF. CDR3 coding DNA: TGTGCCAGCAGCCCCGGGGGGGCAGGTGAGCAGTTCTTC.

This clonotype came up many times. The V call is TRBV5-1, the J call TRBJ1-2; D is ambiguous. Germline V lookup: CDR1 SGHRS, CDR2 YFSETQ. The V end lost 0 bases, the J end lost 5 bases, and 14 bases lay between the germline ends. The CDR3 spans 15 residues. The CDR3 DNA sequence: TGCGCCAGCAGCTTGGAGTCGTGGACCGGGTATGGCTACACCTTC. Encoded protein: CASSLESWTGYGYTF.

The V gene is TRBV7-9, the J gene TRBJ2-4; unclear D gene. This CDR3 is built from 14 residues. V was trimmed by 5 bases and J by 7 bases, leaving 15 bases between them. Germline V gene lookup returns CDR1 SEHNR and CDR2 FQNEAQ (reference sequence). The CDR3 is CASSPPRYPNIQYF. The CDR3, as DNA: TGTGCCAGCAGCCCGCCTAGATATCCGAACATTCAGTACTTC.

This clonotype was observed many times. The CDR3 loop reads CASRLNRDRVYEQYF. The DNA for the CDR3 is TGTGCCAGCAGACTCAACCGGGACAGGGTCTACGAGCAGTACTTC. This chain links TRBV6-5 with TRBJ2-7; 9 nucleotides line up with TRBD1. Trimming cost V 6 bases and J 3 bases; bases outside gene matches: 9. The germline V gene has CDR1 MNHEY and CDR2 SVGAGI. CDR3 length: 15 amino acids.

There are a few counts of this clonotype. V usage is TRBV5-1 and J usage is TRBJ2-5; D might be TRBD1 (6 bases). V lost 1 base and J 0 bases, leaving 10 bases between the germline ends. In germline, CDR1 is SGHRS, CDR2 YFSETQ. The CDR3 spans 15 residues. As DNA, the CDR3 is TGCGCCAGCAGCTTGTCCGGACAGCACCAAGAGACCCAGTACTTC. It translates to CASSLSGQHQETQYF. The whole variable domain, remainder taken from reference TRBV5-1 and TRBJ2-5, is KAGVTQTPRYLIKTRGQQVTLSCSPISGHRSVSWYQQTPGQGLQFLFEYFSETQRNKGNFPGRFSGRQFSNSRSEMNVSTLELGDSALYLCASSLSGQHQETQYFGPGTRLLVL.